The entry below describes one T cell receptor beta chain. TCRdb's copy holds only in-frame clones and misses some; the assay was immunoSEQ multiplex PCR. Among more than 110,000 clones, less than 95% were seen once, and the ten largest hold around 1.9%. This sample was included in a study of cytomegalovirus exposure and HLA in healthy donors. The source of this sequence is a man younger than 35 in good health and CMV-seropositive. Input material: PBMCs.

CDR3 protein: CASSKGRGLAGDEQYF. CDR3 coding DNA: TGTGCCAGTAGTAAAGGGCGAGGACTAGCGGGAGACGAGCAGTACTTC. The chain joins TRBV19 to TRBJ2-7; 13 nucleotides line up with TRBD2. The CDR3 totals 16 residues. From germline, CDR1 is LNHDA and CDR2 SQIVND (reference sequence). Losses at the gene ends were 4 bases for V and 5 bases for J; bases not matched to a gene: 8.